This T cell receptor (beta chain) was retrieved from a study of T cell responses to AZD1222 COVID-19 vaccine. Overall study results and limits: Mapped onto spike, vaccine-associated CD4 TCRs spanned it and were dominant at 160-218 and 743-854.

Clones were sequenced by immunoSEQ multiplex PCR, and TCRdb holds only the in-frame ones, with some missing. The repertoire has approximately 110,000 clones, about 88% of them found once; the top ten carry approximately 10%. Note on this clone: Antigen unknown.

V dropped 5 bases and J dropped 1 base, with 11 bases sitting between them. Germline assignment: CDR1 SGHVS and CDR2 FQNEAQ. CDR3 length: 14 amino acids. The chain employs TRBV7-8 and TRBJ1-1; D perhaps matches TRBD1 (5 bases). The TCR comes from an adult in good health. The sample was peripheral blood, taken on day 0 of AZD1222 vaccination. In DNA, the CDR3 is TGTGCCAGCAGCCAGGGACTCGCGAACACTGAAGCTTTCTTT. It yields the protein CASSQGLANTEAFF.